This entry lists 29 T cell receptor beta chains sequenced from one sample in a study of blood T cell repertoires in COVID-19. This table comes from immunoSEQ multiplex PCR, and its TCRdb copy is limited to in-frame clones, with some not included. The data contain tens of thousands of clones, more than 80% of them singletons. The specimen sequenced was peripheral blood. The receptors here all came from a woman aged 55 to 70 with COVID-19, enrolled during active disease.

This chain connects TRBV5-6 to TRBJ1-2; D uncertain. The CDR3 has 12 amino acids. Germline CDR1 reads SGHDT; CDR2 reads YYEEEE. Deletions cut 4 bases from V and 3 bases from J, with 7 bases between. CDR3 bases: TGTGCCAGCAGCCCCGGGGACTATGGCTACACCTTC. Translated, it gives CASSPGDYGYTF.

The rearrangement joins TRBV7-8 to TRBJ1-3; D ambiguous. Trimming cost V 0 bases and J 0 bases, with 6 bases left between them. CDR3 length: 15 amino acids. Looked up from germline, CDR1 is SGHVS and CDR2 is FQNEAQ. The DNA of the CDR3 is TGTGCCAGCAGCTTAGCTGTAGCCTCTGGAAACACCATATATTTT. Translating it yields CASSLAVASGNTIYF.

The chain uses TRBV4-1 and TRBJ2-5; the match to TRBD2 covers 10 bases. This CDR3 region has 14 residues. Per the germline V gene, CDR1 is MGHRA and CDR2 is YSYEKL. V lost 3 bases and J lost 5; bases outside the gene matches: 3. CDR3 amino acids: CASSHPGLAETQYF. CDR3 DNA: TGCGCCAGCAGCCACCCGGGACTAGCGGAGACCCAGTACTTC.

The genes are TRBV7-9 and TRBJ2-7, with 10 bases lining up with TRBD1. The CDR3 is 13 amino acids. J gave up 6 bases and V 6 bases, and 5 bases lay outside the gene matches. Germline assignment: CDR1 SEHNR and CDR2 FQNEAQ (reference sequence). The CDR3 region is CASRWTGGTEQYF. The CDR3 DNA sequence: TGTGCCAGCAGATGGACAGGGGGAACCGAGCAGTACTTC.

The CDR3 is CASNLTSGANTGELFF. The CDR3 DNA sequence: TGTGCCAGTAATCTGACTAGCGGGGCGAACACCGGGGAGCTGTTTTTT. The chain is built from TRBV19 and TRBJ2-2; TRBD2 aligns across 11 bases. The CDR3 runs 16 residues. CDR1 and CDR2 from the germline V gene are LNHDA and SQIVND (reference sequence). With 7 bases clipped from V and 0 bases from J, the junction kept 4 bases outside the gene matches.

The CDR3 loop is CASSIPTANEKLFF. DNA for the CDR3: TGTGCCAGCAGTATCCCGACAGCTAATGAAAAACTGTTTTTT. The gene calls are TRBV6-6 and TRBJ1-4; D may be TRBD1 (5 bases). Trimming cost V 5 bases and J 3 bases, with 10 bases left between them. The CDR3 loop spans 14 amino acids. Germline V gene sequence: CDR1 MNHNY, CDR2 SVGAGI (reference sequence).

The J gene is TRBJ2-7, the V gene TRBV11-3; 12 positions agree with TRBD2. Germline loops: CDR1 SGHNT, CDR2 YENEEA. V was clipped by 0 bases and J by 1 base; unmatched bases: 4. This CDR3 is built from 17 residues. DNA of the CDR3: TGTGCCAGCAGCTTAGACGGACTAGCGGGGAAATCCTACGAGCAGTACTTC. Translated, it gives CASSLDGLAGKSYEQYF.

This rearrangement joins TRBV20-1 to TRBJ2-7; the D is unclear. Germline V gives CDR1 DFQATT, CDR2 SNEGSKA (reference sequence). The CDR3 totals 11 residues. The V end lost 1 base, the J end lost 4 bases, and 5 bases lay between the germline ends. Here the CDR3 reads CSARAVYEQYF. The CDR3 DNA reads as TGCAGTGCTAGAGCGGTATACGAGCAGTACTTC.

This chain connects TRBV24-1 to TRBJ1-2; 8 nucleotides align to TRBD1. There are 15 residues in the CDR3. Trimming took 2 bases from V and 6 from J; bases not matched to a gene: 7. From germline, CDR1 is KGHDR and CDR2 SFDVKD. CDR3 amino acids: CATSDSRGHRNGYTF. CDR3 sequence (DNA): TGTGCCACCAGTGATTCCAGGGGGCATAGGAATGGCTACACCTTC.

This chain uses TRBV19 with TRBJ1-5; D is unclear. V lost 6 bases, J lost 0 bases, and 21 bases lay in between. The CDR3 covers 18 residues. Germline V gene data show CDR1 as LNHDA and CDR2 as SQIVND (reference sequence). This CDR3 is CASSPEGGNYYSNQPQHF. In DNA, the CDR3 is TGTGCCAGTAGCCCAGAGGGCGGAAATTACTATAGCAATCAGCCCCAGCATTTT.

The chain has TRBV30 and TRBJ2-7; 7 bases agree with TRBD1. The CDR3 contains 14 residues. Germline V gene lookup returns CDR1 GTSNPN and CDR2 SVGIG (reference sequence). J was trimmed by 0 bases and V by 3 bases; bases with no gene match: 5. DNA for the CDR3: TGTGCCTGGAGAAAGACAGGGACCTCCTACGAGCAGTACTTC. Amino acids: CAWRKTGTSYEQYF.

The gene calls are TRBV13 and TRBJ1-1; D perhaps matches TRBD1 (5 bases). CDR3 length: 12 residues. Trimming removed 5 bases at V and 11 bases at J, with 15 bases between. From germline, CDR1 is PRHDT and CDR2 FYEKMQ (reference sequence). Here the CDR3 DNA reads TGTGCCAGCAGCGATAGCGGACGGGGGGCTTTCTTT. This encodes CASSDSGRGAFF.

The chain is built from TRBV7-9 and TRBJ1-5; 7 bases are a match to TRBD1. J lost 11 bases, V lost 5 bases, and 12 bases had no gene match. The CDR3 has 14 residues. The V gene's germline CDR1 is SEHNR and CDR2 FQNEAQ (reference sequence). The chain's CDR3 is CASSPIERGRAQHF. The CDR3 DNA reads as TGTGCCAGCAGCCCGATTGAGAGGGGGCGGGCCCAGCATTTT.

The rearrangement uses TRBV19 and TRBJ2-3; no definite D call. V lost 4 bases to trimming and J lost 3 bases, with 11 bases between them. The germline CDR1 and CDR2 sequences are LNHDA and SQIVND (reference sequence). The CDR3 has 14 amino acids. CDR3 amino acids: CASSNPMVTDTQYF. The CDR3 region has the DNA TGTGCCAGTAGTAACCCTATGGTTACAGATACGCAGTATTTT.

The rearrangement joins TRBV30 to TRBJ1-6, with 8 bases matching TRBD1. The trim removed 0 bases at V and 5 bases at J, leaving 3 bases unmatched. Germline V lookup: CDR1 GTSNPN, CDR2 SVGIG (reference sequence). This CDR3 has 15 residues. CDR3 protein: CAWSVLQGDNSPLHF. The DNA for the CDR3 is TGTGCCTGGAGTGTACTACAGGGGGATAATTCACCCCTCCACTTT.

The CDR3 loop reads CASRYNRNSPLHF. CDR3 sequence (DNA): TGTGCCAGCAGATACAACAGGAATTCACCCCTCCACTTT. This chain connects TRBV6-5 to TRBJ1-6, with D perhaps TRBD1 (5 bases). Germline values: CDR1 MNHEY, CDR2 SVGAGI. The V gene lost 6 bases and the J gene lost 7 bases, with 10 bases spanning the gap. The CDR3 is 13 amino acids.

The chain has TRBV30 and TRBJ2-3; TRBD2 matches at 9 bases. There are 16 residues in the CDR3. The J segment lost 4 bases and the V segment lost 4 bases, leaving 12 bases of the junction unmatched. Germline V gene sequence: CDR1 GTSNPN, CDR2 SVGIG (reference sequence). CDR3 loop: CAWNEAGTSLADTQYF. The DNA of the CDR3 is TGTGCCTGGAACGAAGCCGGGACTAGCTTGGCAGATACGCAGTATTTT.

The V gene is TRBV3-1 (or the pseudogene TRBV3-2), the J gene TRBJ1-6; D is perhaps TRBD1 (5 bases). V lost 0 bases to trimming and J lost 10 bases, with 13 bases between them. CDR1 and CDR2 (germline): LGHDT, YNNKEL (reference sequence). This CDR3 spans 15 amino acids. CDR3 nucleotides: TGTGCCAGCAGCCAAGAATCCAGGGTAGGATCACCCCTCCACTTT. This codes for CASSQESRVGSPLHF.

The chain has TRBV7-9 and TRBJ2-7, with 10 positions matching TRBD2. The CDR3 loop spans 15 amino acids. Germline V gene data show CDR1 as SEHNR and CDR2 as FQNEAQ (reference sequence). J gave up 3 bases and V 4 bases, and 6 bases lay outside the gene matches. CDR3 in DNA: TGTGCCAGCAGCTCCGGACTAGCGGAATTCTACGAGCAGTACTTC. Protein: CASSSGLAEFYEQYF.

The chain carries TRBV5-4 and TRBJ2-3, with D hard to call. Trimming took 0 bases from V and 0 from J, leaving 2 bases between them. From germline, CDR1 is SGHNT and CDR2 YYREEE (reference sequence). The CDR3 length is 13 residues. The CDR3 nucleotides are TGTGCCAGCAGCTTGGCTAGCACAGATACGCAGTATTTT. This codes for CASSLASTDTQYF.

CDR3 coding DNA: TGTGCCAGCAGCTTAGCGGGACATTCCTACGAGCAGTACTTC. Protein sequence: CASSLAGHSYEQYF. V and J are TRBV7-2 and TRBJ2-7; possibly TRBD1 for D (6 bases). This CDR3 contains 14 residues. Germline-derived CDR1 and CDR2 are SGHTA and FQGNSA. Trimming pared 0 bases from V and 1 base from J, leaving 7 bases between.

The V and J genes are TRBV2 and TRBJ2-5; 7 nucleotides agree with TRBD1. The CDR3 is made up of 14 amino acids. The V segment lost 5 bases and the J segment 4 bases; nucleotides outside the gene matches: 7. CDR1 SNHLY and CDR2 FYNNEI come from the germline V gene. This CDR3 reads CASSIQGTGETQYF. CDR3 in DNA: TGTGCCAGCAGTATACAGGGGACGGGAGAGACCCAGTACTTC.

The V gene is TRBV18, the J gene TRBJ1-1, with D possibly being TRBD1 (6 bases). Germline V gene lookup returns CDR1 KGHSH and CDR2 LQKENI. The CDR3 is made up of 17 amino acids. V gave up 3 bases and J gave up 4 bases, with 21 bases separating them. In DNA, the CDR3 is TGTGCCAGCTCACCGTTCAGTGACGAGGGGGGGGGCACTGAAGCTTTCTTT. This codes for CASSPFSDEGGGTEAFF.

The chain couples TRBV5-1 to TRBJ1-1; 8 nucleotides line up with TRBD1. CDR3 length equals 16 residues. The V gene end was trimmed by 5 bases and the J gene end by 3 bases; junction bases not matched to a gene: 12. Germline V gene data show CDR1 as SGHRS and CDR2 as YFSETQ. The CDR3 DNA sequence: TGCGCCAGCAGAAGTGACAGGGGCAATTGGTACACTGAAGCTTTCTTT. Amino acids: CASRSDRGNWYTEAFF. Complete variable domain (other parts from reference TRBV5-1 and TRBJ1-1): KAGVTQTPRYLIKTRGQQVTLSCSPISGHRSVSWYQQTPGQGLQFLFEYFSETQRNKGNFPGRFSGRQFSNSRSEMNVSTLELGDSALYLCASRSDRGNWYTEAFFGQGTRLTVV.

CDR3 nucleotides: TGTGCCAGCAGCCCTAGACAGAAGGGATCCACCGGGGAGCTGTTTTTT. Translated, it gives CASSPRQKGSTGELFF. The genes are TRBV5-4 and TRBJ2-2, with D possibly matching TRBD1 (5 bases). Germline CDR1 and CDR2: SGHNT and YYREEE (reference sequence). This CDR3 contains 16 residues. V lost 4 bases to trimming and J lost 4 bases, with 17 bases between them.

The chain links TRBV30 to TRBJ1-4; tentatively, D is TRBD1 (5 bases). The CDR3 is 12 residues long. V lost 8 bases and J 5 bases, leaving 12 bases between the germline ends. CDR1 and CDR2 from the germline V gene are GTSNPN and SVGIG (reference sequence). CDR3 bases: TGTGCCGGGAACAGGATAAATGAAAAACTGTTTTTT. Its protein product is CAGNRINEKLFF.

The rearrangement joins TRBV6-6 to TRBJ1-5; 8 bases line up with TRBD1. In germline, CDR1 is MNHNY, CDR2 SVGAGI (reference sequence). The CDR3 totals 16 residues. Trimming cost V 1 base and J 5 bases; bases outside gene matches: 7. DNA for the CDR3: TGTGCCAGCAGTTACTGGCCGGACAGGGTAGATCAGCCCCAGCATTTT. It encodes CASSYWPDRVDQPQHF.

The CDR3 nucleotides read TGTGCCACCAGCAGAGATTTCCGAGCCAACACTGAAGCTTTCTTT. Its protein product is CATSRDFRANTEAFF. The J gene is TRBJ1-1, the V gene TRBV15, with D unresolved. Germline CDR1 LNHNV, CDR2 YYDKDF (reference sequence). The CDR3 has 15 residues. Trimming stripped 0 bases from V and 2 bases from J, with 10 bases between.

The rearrangement joins TRBV24-1 to TRBJ1-2; D is possibly TRBD1 (5 bases). Germline V gives CDR1 KGHDR, CDR2 SFDVKD. This CDR3 region has 12 residues. V was cut by 4 bases and J by 6 bases, with 8 bases left in between. The CDR3 DNA is TGTGCCACCAGTGACCCCAGGGATGGCTACACCTTC. It codes for CATSDPRDGYTF.